The rows below give T cell receptor beta chains drawn from one sample of a study of CD8 T cells in ankylosing spondylitis. TCRdb fed the 5' RACE reads into MiXCR, producing one record per CDR3 protein. The sample shows over 700,000 distinct CDR3 sequences, about 20% of them seen only once. The source material was blood, either unsorted or a sorted T cell fraction (not recorded which). These receptors originate from a male donor with ankylosing spondylitis. The CDR3 runs from the conserved cysteine through the conserved F or W. A D gene is named only where the DNA matches it firmly. Some rows have no size entry. The others give once, few or many, or a class for an expanded clone.

-	TRBV4-2	TRBD1	TRBJ2-1	CASSQDGGQGGLEQFF	TGTGCCAGCAGCCAAGATGGGGGACAGGGGGGTCTTGAGCAGTTCTTC
-	TRBV12-3/TRBV12-4	TRBD2	TRBJ2-1	CASSSTSGKARNEQFF	TGTGCCAGCAGTTCCACTAGCGGGAAGGCCCGCAATGAGCAGTTCTTC
-	TRBV28	-	TRBJ2-7	CASRNRGGYEQYF	TGTGCCAGCAGAAACAGGGGAGGTTACGAGCAGTACTTC
-	TRBV5-1	-	TRBJ2-2	CASSWEGQRGTGELFF	TGCGCCAGCAGCTGGGAGGGACAACGCGGAACCGGGGAGCTGTTTTTT
few	TRBV5-1	TRBD2	TRBJ2-7	CASSPGGLAPLYEQYF	TGCGCCAGCAGCCCTGGCGGACTAGCCCCCCTCTACGAGCAGTACTTC
-	TRBV14	TRBD2	TRBJ2-1	CASSQVSAGYWDNEQFF	TGTGCCAGCAGCCAAGTCTCAGCGGGGTATTGGGACAATGAGCAGTTCTTC
few	TRBV29-1	TRBD1	TRBJ1-1	CSVFRVGQGASSMNTEAFF	TGCAGCGTTTTTCGGGTTGGACAGGGGGCATCCTCAATGAACACTGAAGCTTTCTTT
once	TRBV30	TRBD1	TRBJ2-3	CAWSDRGLGDTQYF	TGTGCCTGGAGTGACAGGGGGCTTGGAGATACGCAGTATTTT
few	TRBV28	-	TRBJ2-2	CASSSLATVTGELFF	TGTGCCAGCAGTTCTCTGGCGACTGTCACCGGGGAGCTGTTTTTT
many	TRBV27	-	TRBJ2-7	CASSLSGPSYEQYF	TGTGCCAGCAGTCTCTCTGGACCGAGCTACGAGCAGTACTTC
-	TRBV7-6	TRBD2	TRBJ2-2	CASSSWLGEGTGELFF	TGTGCCAGCAGCTCTTGGCTGGGGGAGGGGACCGGGGAGCTGTTTTTT
-	TRBV7-9	TRBD2	TRBJ2-3	CASSSWTSGGAADTQYF	TGTGCCAGCAGCTCCTGGACTAGCGGGGGGGCCGCAGATACGCAGTATTTT
few	TRBV6-2/TRBV6-3	TRBD2	TRBJ2-1	CASSFLAGGGNEQFF	TGTGCCAGCAGTTTCCTAGCGGGAGGTGGAAATGAGCAGTTCTTC
few	TRBV5-1	-	TRBJ2-2	CASRTDLNTGELFF	TGCGCCAGCAGGACAGACCTAAACACCGGGGAGCTGTTTTTT
-	TRBV27	TRBD2	TRBJ2-2	CASSLSASGYTGELFF	TGTGCCAGCAGTTTATCGGCTAGCGGTTACACCGGGGAGCTGTTTTTT
many	TRBV12-3/TRBV12-4	TRBD2	TRBJ2-2	CASRAGTSGRTGELFF	TGTGCCAGCAGGGCCGGGACTAGCGGGAGGACCGGGGAGCTGTTTTTT
-	TRBV7-2	-	TRBJ2-7	CASSLAGGGSYEQYF	TGTGCCAGCAGCTTAGCGGGAGGGGGGTCCTACGAGCAGTACTTC
-	TRBV4-3	TRBD2	TRBJ2-7	CASSQDFRGRSSEQYF	TGCGCCAGCAGCCAAGATTTCCGCGGGAGGTCCTCCGAGCAGTACTTC
few	TRBV12-3/TRBV12-4	TRBD2	TRBJ2-7	CASGPTSGGLYEQYF	TGTGCCAGCGGACCGACTAGCGGGGGGTTATACGAGCAGTACTTC
few	TRBV10-3	-	TRBJ1-2	CAISESGDSYTF	TGTGCCATCAGTGAGTCGGGAGATAGCTACACCTTC
few	TRBV5-1	-	TRBJ1-6	CASSPVEGRNSPLHF	TGCGCCAGCAGCCCAGTCGAAGGGCGGAATTCACCCCTCCACTTT
once	TRBV6-5	-	TRBJ2-7	CASSYGGDTTYEQYF	TGTGCCAGCAGTTACGGGGGGGACACCACCTACGAGCAGTACTTC